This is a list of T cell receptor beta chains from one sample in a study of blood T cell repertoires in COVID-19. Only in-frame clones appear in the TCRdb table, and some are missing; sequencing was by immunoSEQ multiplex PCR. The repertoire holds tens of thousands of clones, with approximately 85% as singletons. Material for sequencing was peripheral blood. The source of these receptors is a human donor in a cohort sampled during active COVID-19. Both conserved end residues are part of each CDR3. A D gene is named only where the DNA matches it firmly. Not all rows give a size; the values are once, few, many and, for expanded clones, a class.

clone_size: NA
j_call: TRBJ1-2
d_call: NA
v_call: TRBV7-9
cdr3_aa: CASSFTLSNYGYTF
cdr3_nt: TGTGCCAGCAGCTTTACTCTCTCTAACTATGGCTACACCTTC

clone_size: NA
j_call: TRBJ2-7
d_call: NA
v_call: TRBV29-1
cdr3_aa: CSVEQSGLSYEQYF
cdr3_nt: TGCAGCGTTGAACAGTCAGGTCTCTCCTACGAGCAGTACTTC

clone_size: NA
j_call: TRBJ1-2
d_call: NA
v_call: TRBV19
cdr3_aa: CASSTPRPGGENYGYTF
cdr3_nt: TGTGCCAGTAGTACGCCACGCCCCGGGGGAGAGAACTATGGCTACACCTTC

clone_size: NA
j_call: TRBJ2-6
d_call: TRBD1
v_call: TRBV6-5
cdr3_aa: CASSYRGPGANVLTF
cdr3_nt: TGTGCCAGCAGTTACAGGGGGCCCGGGGCCAACGTCCTGACTTTC

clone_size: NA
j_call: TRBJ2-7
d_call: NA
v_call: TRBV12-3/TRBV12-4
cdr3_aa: CASSLLRGYEQYF
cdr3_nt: TGTGCCAGCAGTTTATTGCGGGGCTACGAGCAGTACTTC

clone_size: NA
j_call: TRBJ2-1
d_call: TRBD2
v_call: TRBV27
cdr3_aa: CASSLRLAGGYNEQFF
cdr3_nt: TGTGCCAGCAGTTTAAGGCTAGCGGGGGGGTACAATGAGCAGTTCTTC

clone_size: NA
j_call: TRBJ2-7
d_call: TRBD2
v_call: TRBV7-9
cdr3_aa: CASSPDRPSGSYEQYF
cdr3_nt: TGTGCCAGCAGCCCCGACAGGCCTAGCGGGTCCTACGAGCAGTACTTC

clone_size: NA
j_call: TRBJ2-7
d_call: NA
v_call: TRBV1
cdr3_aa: CTSSQEDSRRYEQYF
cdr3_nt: TGCACCAGCAGCCAAGAGGACAGCCGGAGGTACGAGCAGTACTTC

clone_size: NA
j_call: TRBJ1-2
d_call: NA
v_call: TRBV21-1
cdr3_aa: CRKLPHYGYTF
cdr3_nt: TGTAGAAAGCTCCCGCACTATGGCTACACCTTC

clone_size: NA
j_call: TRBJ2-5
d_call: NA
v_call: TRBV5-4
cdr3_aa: CASSSIGVSQYF
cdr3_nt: TGTGCCAGCAGTTCCATAGGAGTTTCCCAGTACTTC

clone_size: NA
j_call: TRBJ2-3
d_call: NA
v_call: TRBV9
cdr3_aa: CASSGFGGRGSTDTQYF
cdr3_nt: TGTGCCAGCAGTGGGTTCGGGGGACGGGGGAGCACAGATACGCAGTATTTT

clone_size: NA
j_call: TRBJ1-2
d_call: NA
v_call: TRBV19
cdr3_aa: CASRMDKNYGYTF
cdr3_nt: TGTGCCAGTCGCATGGACAAGAACTATGGCTACACCTTC

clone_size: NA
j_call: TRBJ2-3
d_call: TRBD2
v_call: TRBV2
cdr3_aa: CASSGALAGGNLF
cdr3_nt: TGTGCCAGCAGTGGAGCACTAGCGGGAGGGAACCTTTTT

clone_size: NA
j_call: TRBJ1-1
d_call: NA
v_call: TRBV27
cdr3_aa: CASFDRPTRTEAFF
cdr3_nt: TGTGCCAGCTTCGACAGGCCCACCCGCACTGAAGCTTTCTTT

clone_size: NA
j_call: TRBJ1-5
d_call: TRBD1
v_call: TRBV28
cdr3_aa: CASTPTGAALNQPQHF
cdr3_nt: TGTGCCAGCACGCCCACAGGGGCCGCCCTTAATCAGCCCCAGCATTTT

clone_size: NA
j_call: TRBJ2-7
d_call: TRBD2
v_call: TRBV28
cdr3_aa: CASAHLPGLAGIYEQYF
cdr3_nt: TGTGCCAGCGCGCACTTACCGGGACTAGCGGGGATTTACGAGCAGTACTTC

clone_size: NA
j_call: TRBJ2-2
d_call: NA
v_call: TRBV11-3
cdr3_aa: CASRGGPGELFF
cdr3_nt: TGTGCCAGCAGGGGGGGACCCGGGGAGCTGTTTTTT

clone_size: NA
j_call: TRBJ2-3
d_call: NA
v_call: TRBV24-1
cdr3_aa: CATSEDSISDTQYF
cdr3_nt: TGTGCCACCAGTGAGGACAGTATATCAGATACGCAGTATTTT

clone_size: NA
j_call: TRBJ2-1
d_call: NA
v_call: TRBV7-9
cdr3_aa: CASSPSGNSGYNEQFF
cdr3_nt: TGTGCCAGCAGCCCCTCGGGTAATAGCGGATACAATGAGCAGTTCTTC

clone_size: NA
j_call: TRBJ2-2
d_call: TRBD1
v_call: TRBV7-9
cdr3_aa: CASSLARTGTGELFF
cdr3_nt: TGTGCCAGCAGCTTAGCAAGGACAGGGACCGGGGAGCTGTTTTTT

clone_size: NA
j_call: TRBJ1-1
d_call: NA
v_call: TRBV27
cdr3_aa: CASSGGAEAFF
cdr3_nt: TGTGCCAGCAGTGGGGGGGCTGAAGCTTTCTTT

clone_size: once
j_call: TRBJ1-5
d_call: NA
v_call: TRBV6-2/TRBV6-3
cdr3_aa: CASSSDISNQPQHF
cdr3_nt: TGTGCCAGCAGCTCGGACATAAGCAATCAGCCCCAGCATTTT

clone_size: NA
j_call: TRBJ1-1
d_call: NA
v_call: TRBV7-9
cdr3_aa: CASSLETKAEAFF
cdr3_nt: TGTGCCAGCAGCTTAGAAACTAAGGCTGAAGCTTTCTTT

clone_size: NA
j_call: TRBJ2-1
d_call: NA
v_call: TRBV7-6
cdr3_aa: CASTGGSYNEQFF
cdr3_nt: TGTGCCAGCACCGGGGGATCCTACAATGAGCAGTTCTTC

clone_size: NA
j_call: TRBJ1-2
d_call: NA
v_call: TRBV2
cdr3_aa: CASRTRNYGYTF
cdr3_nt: TGTGCCAGCAGGACTAGGAACTATGGCTACACCTTC

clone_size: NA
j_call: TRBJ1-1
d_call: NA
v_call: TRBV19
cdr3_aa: CASSLRDTNTEAFF
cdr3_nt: TGTGCCAGTAGTCTCCGAGACACGAACACTGAAGCTTTCTTT

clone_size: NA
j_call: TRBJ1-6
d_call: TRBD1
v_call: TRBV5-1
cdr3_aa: CASSGLTGENNSPLHF
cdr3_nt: TGCGCCAGCAGCGGCCTTACAGGGGAAAATAATTCACCCCTCCACTTT

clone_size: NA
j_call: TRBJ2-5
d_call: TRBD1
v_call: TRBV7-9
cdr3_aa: CASSPGQEDRWETQYF
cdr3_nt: TGTGCCAGCAGCCCGGGACAGGAAGATCGGTGGGAGACCCAGTACTTC

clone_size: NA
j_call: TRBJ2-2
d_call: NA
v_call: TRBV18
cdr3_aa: CASFTGGGSNTGELFF
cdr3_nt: TGTGCCAGCTTCACCGGTGGCGGATCGAACACCGGGGAGCTGTTTTTT

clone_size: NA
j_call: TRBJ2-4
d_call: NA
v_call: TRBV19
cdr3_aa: CASSIPTGTPFLKNIQYF
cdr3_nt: TGTGCCAGTAGTATTCCCACCGGGACTCCGTTCCTCAAAAACATTCAGTACTTC

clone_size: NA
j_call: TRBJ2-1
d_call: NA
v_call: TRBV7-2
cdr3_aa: CASNPFGRSSYNEQFF
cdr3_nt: TGTGCCAGCAACCCTTTTGGTCGGAGCTCCTACAATGAGCAGTTCTTC

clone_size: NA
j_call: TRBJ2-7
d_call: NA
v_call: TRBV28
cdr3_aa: CASSLTAGKYEQYF
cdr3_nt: TGTGCCAGCAGTTTAACGGCAGGGAAGTACGAGCAGTACTTC

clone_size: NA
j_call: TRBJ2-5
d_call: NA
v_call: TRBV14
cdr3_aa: CASSQATGWGEETQYF
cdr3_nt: TGTGCCAGCAGCCAAGCTACAGGCTGGGGGGAAGAGACCCAGTACTTC

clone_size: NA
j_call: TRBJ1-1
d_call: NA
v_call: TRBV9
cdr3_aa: CASSAEGDLEAFF
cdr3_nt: TGTGCCAGCAGCGCAGAGGGGGACCTCGAGGCTTTCTTT

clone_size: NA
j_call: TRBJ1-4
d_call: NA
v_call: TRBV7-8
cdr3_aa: CASSPPRGEKLFF
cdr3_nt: TGTGCCAGCAGTCCCCCCCGGGGGGAAAAACTGTTTTTT

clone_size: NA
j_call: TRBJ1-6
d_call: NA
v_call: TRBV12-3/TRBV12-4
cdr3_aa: CASSLRRQGALHF
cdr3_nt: TGTGCCAGCAGTTTACGTCGGCAGGGCGCCCTCCACTTT

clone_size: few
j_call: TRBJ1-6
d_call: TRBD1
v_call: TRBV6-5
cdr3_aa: CASSYRQGDSPLHF
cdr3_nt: TGTGCCAGCAGTTACCGCCAGGGGGATTCACCCCTCCACTTT